The 4 T cell receptor beta chains given below trace back to one sample, sequenced in a study of beta chain features in type 1 diabetes. All of the isolated RNA was reverse transcribed, so expressed TCRB transcripts were sequenced. Method: immunoSEQ multiplex PCR; TCRdb's copy keeps in-frame clones and lacks some. The sample lists 200,000 to 250,000 clones; about 30% were seen once. Sequencing was carried out using central memory CD4+ T cells from blood. The receptors shown here come from a man aged 25 to 45 in good health.

In this sample, this clone turned up many times. The V and J genes are TRBV15 and TRBJ2-4; 7 nucleotides match TRBD1. After removal of 0 bases from V and 7 bases from J, the junction contained 6 bases not matched to a gene. Looked up from germline, CDR1 is LNHNV and CDR2 is YYDKDF (reference sequence). CDR3 size: 15 residues. Here the CDR3 reads CATSREQGVGNIQYF. DNA of the CDR3: TGTGCCACCAGCAGAGAGCAGGGGGTAGGGAACATTCAGTACTTC.

This clone was counted a few times. The chain carries TRBV7-8 and TRBJ2-3, with TRBD2 matching 10 bases. Trimming cost V 4 bases and J 5 bases; bases outside gene matches: 12. This CDR3 comprises 17 residues. The germline gives CDR1 SGHVS, CDR2 FQNEAQ. DNA for the CDR3: TGTGCCAGCAGCTCTGTCGGGCTAGCGGGAGCAGGAGATACGCAGTATTTT. Amino acid sequence: CASSSVGLAGAGDTQYF.

V and J are TRBV4-2 and TRBJ1-5; the D is unclear. Trimming pared 4 bases from V and 2 bases from J, leaving 6 bases between. Germline V gene data show CDR1 as LGHNA and CDR2 as YNFKEQ. This CDR3 spans 13 amino acids. CDR3 amino acids: CASSPDRNQPQHF. CDR3 in DNA: TGTGCCAGCAGCCCGGACCGCAATCAGCCCCAGCATTTT.

The V call is TRBV5-6, the J call TRBJ1-4; unclear D gene. CDR3 size: 14 residues. The V gene's germline CDR1 is SGHDT and CDR2 YYEEEE. V lost 0 bases and J 4 bases, leaving 7 bases between the germline ends. CDR3 nucleotides: TGTGCCAGCAGCTTGGGGCAGCTTAATGAAAAACTGTTTTTT. Its translation: CASSLGQLNEKLFF.